The 17 T cell receptor beta chains listed next were all sequenced from one sample in a study of T cells in Graves' hyperthyroidism and ophthalmopathy (dated by TCRdb to about 2019). Library preparation was by multiplex PCR. TCRdb names Illumina HiSeq 2000 as the instrument used. The TCR beta CDR3 regions were amplified from RNA transcripts. The TCR CDR3 was subjected to a first round of RT-PCR using the HTBI primer set and the Qiagen OneStep RT-PCR kit. In TCRdb, the public reads were trimmed at Q25 with fastp and aligned with MiXCR, with productive beta chains retained. Identical CDR3 protein sequences are pooled into one entry, listed with their most common genes and DNA. The sample table contains hundreds of thousands of distinct CDR3 sequences; only one count was recorded for roughly 15% of them. The biggest ten clones account for 9.5% to 13% of the sample. Material for sequencing was blood. The receptors stem from a young woman with Graves' hyperthyroidism.

The CDR3 protein is CASSLWREVYEQYF. The CDR3, as DNA: TGTGCCAGCAGCCTCTGGCGGGAGGTCTACGAGCAGTACTTC. The chain carries TRBV6-1 and TRBJ2-7; 8 nucleotides line up with TRBD2. CDR1 MNHNS and CDR2 SASEGT come from the germline V gene. There are 14 residues in the CDR3. V was pared by 6 bases and J by 3 bases, with 7 bases of the junction left unmatched.

This clonotype was picked up a small number of times. The rearrangement uses TRBV6-2 or TRBV6-3 and TRBJ2-7; 12 bases match TRBD2. Germline lookup yields CDR1 MNHEY and CDR2 SVGEGT. The junction had 9 bases not matched to a gene; V was cut back by 8 bases and J by 4 bases. The CDR3 covers 15 residues. CDR3 in amino acids: CASAEGLAGGYEQYF. CDR3 in DNA: TGTGCCAGCGCGGAGGGCCTAGCGGGAGGGTACGAGCAGTACTTC.

The chain joins TRBV7-9 to TRBJ2-1, with D perhaps TRBD2 (5 bases). V gave up 7 bases and J gave up 8 bases, with 24 bases separating them. The CDR3 length is 16 residues. Germline CDR1 is SEHNR and CDR2 is FQNEAQ (reference sequence). The CDR3 DNA reads as TGTGCCAGCACCCGTTTCAGCGGATCCTTCGGGGATGAGCAGTTCTTC. Translation gives CASTRFSGSFGDEQFF. Using reference TRBV7-9 and TRBJ2-1 for the parts outside the CDR3, the full variable domain is DTGVSQNPRHKITKRGQNVTFRCDPISEHNRLYWYRQTLGQGPEFLTYFQNEAQLEKSRLLSDRFSAERPKGSFSTLEIQRTEQGDSAMYLCASTRFSGSFGDEQFFGPGTRLTVL.

The table lists this clonotype with many counts. The CDR3 reads CASSSTVHEGRGGQSYNEQFF. As DNA, the CDR3 is TGTGCCAGCAGCTCCACTGTCCACGAGGGCAGGGGGGGCCAGTCCTACAATGAGCAGTTCTTC. The chain recombines TRBV11-3 with TRBJ2-1; TRBD1 or TRBD2 may be the D gene (7 bases each). CDR3 length: 21 amino acids. CDR1 is SGHNT, CDR2 YENEEA, per germline. The V gene lost 4 bases and the J gene lost 1 base, with 29 bases spanning the gap.

The rearrangement uses TRBV5-4 and TRBJ2-5; D unclear. The germline CDR1 and CDR2 sequences are SGHNT and YYREEE (reference sequence). The CDR3 is made up of 16 amino acids. V lost 6 bases and J lost 3, with 21 bases in between. CDR3: CASTVGGAIGEETQYF. As DNA, the CDR3 is TGTGCCAGCACCGTAGGCGGAGCGATTGGAGAAGAGACCCAGTACTTC.

The sample holds many counts of this clonotype. This chain joins TRBV28 and TRBJ1-1; D ambiguous. V was shortened by 6 bases and J by 1 base, with 6 bases between the two germline ends. The CDR3 has 12 residues. CDR1 is MDHEN and CDR2 is SYDVKM in the germline V gene. The CDR3 reads CASRTANTEAFF. DNA of the CDR3: TGTGCCAGCAGAACAGCGAACACTGAAGCTTTCTTT. The whole variable domain, filled in from reference TRBV28 and TRBJ1-1, reads DVKVTQSSRYLVKRTGEKVFLECVQDMDHENMFWYRQDPGLGLRLIYFSYDVKMKEKGDIPEGYSVSREKKERFSLILESASTNQTSMYLCASRTANTEAFFGQGTRLTVV.

This clonotype was picked up a small number of times. The chain recombines TRBV28 with TRBJ1-3; D is uncertain. V was clipped by 5 bases and J by 0 bases, with 8 bases between them. The CDR3 contains 14 residues. Germline V lookup: CDR1 MDHEN, CDR2 SYDVKM. This CDR3 reads CASSGWDSGNTIYF. CDR3 DNA sequence: TGTGCCAGCAGTGGGTGGGACTCTGGAAACACCATATATTTT.

Worth noting for this clonotype: Compared with germline, one end of the junction differs, possibly owing to a read error. V usage is TRBV7-8 and J usage is TRBJ2-7; 7 bases fit TRBD1. Germline V CDR1 and CDR2: SGHVS, FQNEAQ. The CDR3 runs 16 residues. CDR3 residues: CASSTSPDRATDEQHF. The CDR3 coding sequence is TGTGCCAGCAGCACCAGCCCCGACAGGGCGACCGACGAGCAGCACTTC.

This chain joins TRBV2 and TRBJ1-5; 7 bases line up with TRBD1. The CDR3 runs 13 residues. The V segment lost 9 bases and the J segment 5 bases; nucleotides outside the gene matches: 7. Germline CDR1 reads SNHLY; CDR2 reads FYNNEI. CDR3 loop: CASRDSPDQPQHF. In nucleotides, the CDR3 is TGTGCCAGTAGGGACAGCCCAGATCAGCCCCAGCATTTT. Together with reference TRBV2 and TRBJ1-5, the CDR3 gives the full variable domain: EPEVTQTPSHQVTQMGQEVILRCVPISNHLYFYWYRQILGQKVEFLVSFYNNEISEKSEIFDDQFSVERPDGSNFTLKIRSTKLEDSAMYFCASRDSPDQPQHFGDGTRLSIL.

In this sample, this clonotype turned up many times. The V gene is TRBV9, the J gene TRBJ2-7; the match to TRBD1 covers 9 bases. CDR3 length equals 15 residues. Germline values: CDR1 SGDLS, CDR2 YYNGEE. V shed 7 bases, J shed 2 bases, and the junction held 10 bases outside the gene matches. CDR3 coding DNA: TGTGCCAGCTCCAAGACCGGGACAGGGCCCTACGAGCAGTACTTC. Translated, it gives CASSKTGTGPYEQYF.

This clonotype turned up a few times. The gene calls are TRBV20-1 and TRBJ1-6; maybe TRBD1 (6 bases). The CDR3 is made up of 14 amino acids. Trimming removed 5 bases at V and 8 bases at J, with 16 bases between. The germline V gene has CDR1 DFQATT and CDR2 SNEGSKA (reference sequence). The CDR3 sequence is CSAYRDPSDSPLHF. As DNA, the CDR3 is TGCAGTGCTTACAGGGACCCATCTGATTCACCCCTCCACTTT.

The chain has TRBV7-9 and TRBJ2-2; TRBD2 aligns across 7 bases. This CDR3 contains 15 residues. Germline trimming cut 5 bases from V and 3 bases from J; bases unmatched to any gene: 6. Germline V gives CDR1 SEHNR, CDR2 FQNEAQ (reference sequence). The CDR3 spells CASSPTSSYTGELFF. The CDR3 region has the DNA TGTGCCAGCAGCCCGACTAGCAGCTACACCGGGGAGCTGTTTTTT.

The chain joins TRBV27 to TRBJ2-7; 12 positions match TRBD2. Trimming cost V 6 bases and J 3 bases; bases outside gene matches: 3. Germline-derived CDR1 and CDR2 are MNHEY and SMNVEV (reference sequence). The CDR3 consists of 14 residues. CDR3 sequence reads: CASSGLAGHYEQYF. The CDR3, as DNA: TGTGCCAGCAGCGGACTAGCGGGACACTACGAGCAGTACTTC.

Ten or more counts support this clonotype. This chain uses TRBV7-8 with TRBJ2-1; D perhaps matches TRBD2 (6 bases). CDR1 and CDR2 from the germline V gene are SGHVS and FQNEAQ. The length of the CDR3 is 14 residues. The V end lost 8 bases, the J end lost 7 bases, and 18 bases lay between the germline ends. CDR3 residues: CASGGMDSRNEQFF. DNA for the CDR3: TGTGCCAGCGGGGGGATGGACTCGCGGAATGAGCAGTTCTTC.

The chain combines TRBV19 with TRBJ2-2; D is unclear. This CDR3 is 15 amino acids long. V was cut by 0 bases and J by 3 bases, with 8 bases left in between. Germline V gene sequence: CDR1 LNHDA, CDR2 SQIVND (reference sequence). This CDR3 reads CASSIDALYTGELFF. The CDR3 DNA sequence: TGTGCCAGTAGTATAGATGCCTTATACACCGGGGAGCTGTTTTTT.

The gene calls are TRBV7-9 and TRBJ2-5, with unresolved D. Per the germline V gene, CDR1 is SEHNR and CDR2 is FQNEAQ (reference sequence). The CDR3 runs 9 residues. The ends were cut back, 11 bases at V and 3 bases at J, with 4 bases in the middle. CDR3 DNA: TGTGCCGGAGAAGAGACCCAGTACTTC. Translating it yields CAGEETQYF.

This clonotype was seen repeatedly, ten times or more. V and J are TRBV7-9 and TRBJ2-7; D unresolved. Trimming shortened V by 8 bases and J by 6 bases, and 8 bases separated the two germline ends. The CDR3 is 10 amino acids. CDR1 is SEHNR and CDR2 is FQNEAQ in the germline V gene (reference sequence). This chain's CDR3 is CASEVGEQYF. The CDR3, as DNA: TGTGCCAGCGAAGTGGGCGAGCAGTACTTC.